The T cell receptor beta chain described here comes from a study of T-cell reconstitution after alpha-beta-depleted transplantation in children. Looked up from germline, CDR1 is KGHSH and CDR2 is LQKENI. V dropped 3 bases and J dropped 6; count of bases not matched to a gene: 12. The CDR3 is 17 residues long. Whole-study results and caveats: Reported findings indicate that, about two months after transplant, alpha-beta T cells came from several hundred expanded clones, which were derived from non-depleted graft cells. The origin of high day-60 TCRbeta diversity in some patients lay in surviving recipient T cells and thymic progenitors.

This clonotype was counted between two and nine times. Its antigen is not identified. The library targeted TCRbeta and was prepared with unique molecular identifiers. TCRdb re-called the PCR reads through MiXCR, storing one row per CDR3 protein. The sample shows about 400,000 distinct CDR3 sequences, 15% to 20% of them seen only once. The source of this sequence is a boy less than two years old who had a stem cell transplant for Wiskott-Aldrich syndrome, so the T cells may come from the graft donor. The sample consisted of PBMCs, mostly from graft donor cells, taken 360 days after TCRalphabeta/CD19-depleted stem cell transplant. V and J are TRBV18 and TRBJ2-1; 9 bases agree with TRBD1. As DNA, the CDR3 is TGTGCCAGCTCACCGGTGAACCCCGGGACAGGGACCAATGAGCAGTTCTTC. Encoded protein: CASSPVNPGTGTNEQFF. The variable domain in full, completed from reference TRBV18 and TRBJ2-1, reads NAGVMQNPRHLVRRRGQEARLRCSPMKGHSHVYWYRQLPEEGLKFMVYLQKENIIDESGMPKERFSAEFPKEGPSILRIQQVVRGDSAAYFCASSPVNPGTGTNEQFFGPGTRLTVL.